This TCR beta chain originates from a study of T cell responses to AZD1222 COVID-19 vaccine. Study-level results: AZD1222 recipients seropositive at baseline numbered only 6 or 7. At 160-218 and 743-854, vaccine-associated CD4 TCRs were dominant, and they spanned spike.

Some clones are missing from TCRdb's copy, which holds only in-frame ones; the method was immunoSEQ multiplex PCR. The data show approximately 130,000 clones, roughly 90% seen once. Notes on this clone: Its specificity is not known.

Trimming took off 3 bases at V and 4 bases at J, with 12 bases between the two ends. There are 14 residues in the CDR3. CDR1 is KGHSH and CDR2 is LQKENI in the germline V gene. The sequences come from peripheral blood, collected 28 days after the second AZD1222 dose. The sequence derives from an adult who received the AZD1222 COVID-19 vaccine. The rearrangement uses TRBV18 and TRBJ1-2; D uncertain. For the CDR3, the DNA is TGTGCCAGCTCACCTGCAGTTTCGACCTATGGCTACACCTTC. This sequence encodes CASSPAVSTYGYTF. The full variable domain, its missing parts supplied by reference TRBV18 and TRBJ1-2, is NAGVMQNPRHLVRRRGQEARLRCSPMKGHSHVYWYRQLPEEGLKFMVYLQKENIIDESGMPKERFSAEFPKEGPSILRIQQVVRGDSAAYFCASSPAVSTYGYTFGSGTRLTVV.